This passage covers 7 T cell receptor beta chains from one sample sequenced in a study of prognosis after radiotherapy for stage I lung cancer. Two rounds of multiplex PCR amplified TCR beta CDR3 from genomic DNA. With primers specific to each TRBV and TRBJ gene, the first-round PCR was performed. TCRdb re-analysed the multiplex PCR reads in MiXCR, keeping a single row per CDR3 protein. The data hold about 15,000 distinct CDR3 sequences, with under 50% observed a single time. Material: PBMCs, obtained before or after stereotactic body radiation therapy (not recorded which). The receptors come from a donor at least 50 years old with non-small cell lung cancer.

In its sample, this clonotype was seen a few times. V is TRBV6-1 and J is TRBJ1-2, with a possible D match to TRBD1 (6 bases). V gave up 4 bases and J gave up 5 bases, with 11 bases separating them. Germline lookup yields CDR1 MNHNS and CDR2 SASEGT. This CDR3 has 13 amino acids. The CDR3, as DNA: TGTGCCAGCAGTGTCGGACAGAAGTATGGCTACACCTTC. Its translation: CASSVGQKYGYTF.

The chain has TRBV5-1 and TRBJ1-2, with TRBD1 identical over 7 bases. Per germline, CDR1 SGHRS and CDR2 YFSETQ. Trimming took 0 bases from V and 2 from J; bases not matched to a gene: 7. The CDR3 is made up of 16 amino acids. CDR3 protein: CASSLGPSRGNYGYTF. The CDR3 nucleotides are TGCGCCAGCAGCTTGGGCCCCTCCAGGGGGAACTATGGCTACACCTTC.

Worth noting for this clonotype: One base separates it from a far larger clone, so it is likely a read error. The rearrangement links TRBV6-9 to TRBJ2-2, with 8 bases aligning to TRBD1. Germline V gene sequence: CDR1 MNHGY, CDR2 SVAAGI. CDR3 length: 13 amino acids. This CDR3 reads CAISPGTGGELFF. The CDR3 DNA is TGTGCCATCAGTCCCGGGACAGGCGGGGAGCTGTTTTTT.

This clonotype was seen at least ten times. The rearrangement joins TRBV2 to TRBJ2-3; no reliable D call. CDR1 is SNHLY, CDR2 FYNNEI, per germline. V shed 8 bases and J shed 3 bases, with 12 bases lying between them. CDR3 length equals 13 residues. CDR3 amino acids: CASLSALTDTQYF. The CDR3 bases are TGTGCCAGCCTCTCAGCTCTAACAGATACGCAGTATTTT.

This clonotype has a count of ten or more. This chain links TRBV18 with TRBJ2-7, with TRBD2 as a possible D gene (6 bases). Germline CDR1 and CDR2: KGHSH and LQKENI. V was cut by 2 bases and J by 5 bases, with 13 bases left in between. The CDR3 extends over 14 amino acids. In DNA form, the CDR3 reads TGTGCCAGCTCACCAGTGGGGGGAGAAAACGAGCAGTACTTC. Translation: CASSPVGGENEQYF.

The rearrangement joins TRBV30 to TRBJ1-6; D gene unclear. CDR1 and CDR2 from the germline V gene are GTSNPN and SVGIG (reference sequence). Trimming pared 3 bases from V and 10 bases from J, leaving 19 bases between. CDR3 length: 15 amino acids. CDR3 sequence (DNA): TGTGCCTGGAGACCCTCGGGCCCCCGTTGGTCACCCCTCCACTTT. Encoded protein: CAWRPSGPRWSPLHF.

This clonotype came up many times. The V gene is TRBV7-3, the J gene TRBJ2-1; a weak D match, TRBD1 (6 bases). Germline loops: CDR1 SGHTA, CDR2 FQGTGA. Between the trimmed V and J ends, which lost 3 bases and 8 bases, there was a span of 11 bases. There are 13 residues in the CDR3. CDR3 region: CASSLGAGDEQFF. CDR3 in DNA: TGTGCCAGCAGCTTGGGGGCCGGAGATGAGCAGTTCTTC.